Presented here are 24 T cell receptor beta chains from one specimen sequenced in a study of blood T cell repertoires in COVID-19. Method: immunoSEQ multiplex PCR; TCRdb's copy keeps in-frame clones and lacks some. The sample has about 400,000 clones; approximately 85% are singletons. The sample taken for sequencing was PBMCs or T cells enriched from blood (not recorded which). The source is a woman in her 40s with acute COVID-19.

This clone has only one observation. The V gene is TRBV15, the J gene TRBJ2-3; 9 bases are shared with TRBD2. Germline-derived CDR1 and CDR2 are LNHNV and YYDKDF (reference sequence). The CDR3 extends over 18 amino acids. The junction had 10 bases not matched to a gene; V was cut back by 3 bases and J by 0 bases. The CDR3 nucleotides read TGTGCCACCAGCAGGGATAGCGGGGGAGCCACTAGCACAGATACGCAGTATTTT. Translated, it gives CATSRDSGGATSTDTQYF. Supplemented by reference TRBV15 and TRBJ2-3, the full variable domain reads DAMVIQNPRYQVTQFGKPVTLSCSQTLNHNVMYWYQQKSSQAPKLLFHYYDKDFNNEADTPDNFQSRRPNTSFCFLDIRSPGLGDTAMYLCATSRDSGGATSTDTQYFGPGTRLTVL.

The chain links TRBV2 to TRBJ1-2; 7 bases fit TRBD1. This CDR3 contains 15 residues. The J segment lost 0 bases and the V segment lost 4 bases, leaving 5 bases of the junction unmatched. Germline V gene lookup returns CDR1 SNHLY and CDR2 FYNNEI. For the CDR3, the DNA is TGTGCCAGCAGTGCCGCGACAGGGACTAACTATGGCTACACCTTC. Protein sequence: CASSAATGTNYGYTF.

The gene calls are TRBV10-3 and TRBJ2-7; D uncertain. From germline, CDR1 is ENHRY and CDR2 SYGVKD. V was shortened by 3 bases and J by 0 bases, with 6 bases between the two germline ends. The CDR3 totals 13 residues. The CDR3 DNA reads TGTGCCATCAGTGAAGTGAGCTCCTACGAGCAGTACTTC. As protein: CAISEVSSYEQYF.

This rearrangement joins TRBV28 to TRBJ1-3; tentative D call: TRBD1 (5 bases). The germline gives CDR1 MDHEN, CDR2 SYDVKM. CDR3 length equals 14 residues. Trimming removed 2 bases at V and 4 bases at J, with 9 bases between. CDR3 loop: CASSLLGAGNTIYF. The CDR3 DNA reads TGTGCCAGCAGTTTACTAGGGGCAGGAAACACCATATATTTT.

This chain connects TRBV4-1 to TRBJ2-1, with unresolved D. Germline values: CDR1 MGHRA, CDR2 YSYEKL. This CDR3 contains 16 residues. Trimming stripped 1 base from V and 0 bases from J, with 10 bases between. The CDR3 nucleotides read TGCGCCAGCAGCCAAGGACTGAAATTCTCCTACAATGAGCAGTTCTTC. Translation: CASSQGLKFSYNEQFF.

The J gene is TRBJ1-1, the V gene TRBV13, with 7 bases aligning to TRBD1. Per the germline V gene, CDR1 is PRHDT and CDR2 is FYEKMQ (reference sequence). This CDR3 has 14 amino acids. The ends lost 10 bases at V and 2 bases at J; junction bases unmatched: 10. The CDR3 is CATGAGGVNTEAFF. In DNA, the CDR3 is TGTGCCACCGGGGCAGGGGGAGTTAACACTGAAGCTTTCTTT. The variable domain in full, completed from reference TRBV13 and TRBJ1-1, reads AAGVIQSPRHLIKEKRETATLKCYPIPRHDTVYWYQQGPGQDPQFLISFYEKMQSDKGSIPDRFSAQQFSDYHSELNMSSLELGDSALYFCATGAGGVNTEAFFGQGTRLTVV.

There are a few counts of this clone. V gene TRBV19 combines with J gene TRBJ1-5; D uncertain. CDR1 is LNHDA and CDR2 is SQIVND in the germline V gene (reference sequence). The germline V and J ends were trimmed by 4 bases and 3 bases, with 7 bases remaining between them. This CDR3 contains 13 residues. The CDR3 sequence: CASSTLLNQPQHF. Written as DNA, the CDR3 is TGTGCCAGTAGTACCCTTCTCAATCAGCCCCAGCATTTT.

This chain joins TRBV19 and TRBJ1-5; 8 bases line up with TRBD1. CDR3 length: 16 residues. With 4 bases clipped from V and 4 bases from J, the junction kept 9 bases outside the gene matches. Germline V gives CDR1 LNHDA, CDR2 SQIVND (reference sequence). The CDR3 DNA sequence: TGTGCCAGTAGTAAAGGGGCAGGGGGCTTGAATCAGCCCCAGCATTTT. This gives the protein CASSKGAGGLNQPQHF. Complete variable domain (other parts from reference TRBV19 and TRBJ1-5): DGGITQSPKYLFRKEGQNVTLSCEQNLNHDAMYWYRQDPGQGLRLIYYSQIVNDFQKGDIAEGYSVSREKKESFPLTVTSAQKNPTAFYLCASSKGAGGLNQPQHFGDGTRLSIL.

The chain couples TRBV20-1 to TRBJ2-3; 8 nucleotides align to TRBD2. V trimming: 3 bases; J trimming: 1 base; junction bases outside the gene matches: 6. Germline values: CDR1 DFQATT, CDR2 SNEGSKA (reference sequence). The CDR3 consists of 15 residues. CDR3 sequence (DNA): TGCAGTGCTAGTCTCGCAGCGGGGGGCACAGATACGCAGTATTTT. Its translation is CSASLAAGGTDTQYF.

This chain uses TRBV27 with TRBJ2-5; D unresolved. The CDR3 is 13 residues long. Germline V gene sequence: CDR1 MNHEY, CDR2 SMNVEV (reference sequence). V was pared by 1 base and J by 1 base, with 4 bases between. The CDR3 DNA reads TGTGCCAGCAGTTTATTTATCCAAGAGACCCAGTACTTC. It encodes CASSLFIQETQYF.

The chain joins TRBV7-9 to TRBJ2-1; the match to TRBD1 covers 9 bases. The V segment lost 10 bases and the J segment 8 bases; nucleotides outside the gene matches: 12. Germline V gene sequence: CDR1 SEHNR, CDR2 FQNEAQ (reference sequence). The CDR3 is 14 amino acids. Here the CDR3 reads CATIPGTGNDEQFF. In DNA, the CDR3 is TGTGCCACCATTCCCGGGACAGGGAACGATGAGCAGTTCTTC.

The chain recombines TRBV7-9 with TRBJ1-3; D ambiguous. The V gene lost 0 bases and the J gene lost 0 bases, with 9 bases spanning the gap. Looked up from germline, CDR1 is SEHNR and CDR2 is FQNEAQ (reference sequence). CDR3 size: 16 residues. CDR3 nucleotide sequence: TGTGCCAGCAGCTTAGCTACGTGGAGCTCTGGAAACACCATATATTTT. Translating it yields CASSLATWSSGNTIYF.

This rearrangement joins TRBV4-1 to TRBJ1-2; 8 nucleotides align to TRBD1. Germline CDR1 and CDR2: MGHRA and YSYEKL. The CDR3 is 15 residues long. Trimming removed 8 bases from V and 8 bases from J; junction bases left unmatched: 16. The chain's CDR3 is CASGIRDRSSEGYTF. DNA of the CDR3: TGCGCCAGCGGAATACGGGACAGGAGCTCCGAGGGCTACACCTTC.

The rearrangement joins TRBV19 to TRBJ1-4; TRBD1 matches at 7 bases. The CDR3 covers 15 residues. Germline lookup yields CDR1 LNHDA and CDR2 SQIVND (reference sequence). V gave up 5 bases and J gave up 1 base; unmatched junction bases: 4. CDR3 DNA sequence: TGTGCCAGTAGTCGGAGGACAGGAACTAATGAAAAACTGTTTTTT. It yields the protein CASSRRTGTNEKLFF.

The chain joins TRBV29-1 to TRBJ1-1, with D maybe TRBD1 (5 bases). The V gene's germline CDR1 is SQVTM and CDR2 ANQGSEA. V lost 0 bases to trimming and J lost 6 bases, with 11 bases between them. This CDR3 has 13 residues. Here the CDR3 reads CSVEEGQLPEAFF. CDR3 bases: TGCAGCGTTGAAGAGGGGCAGCTCCCTGAAGCTTTCTTT.

This clone showed up just once. The same CDR3 also results from other DNA sequences found in this sample. The V and J genes are TRBV3-1 (or the pseudogene TRBV3-2) and TRBJ1-5; no clear D. The V gene's germline CDR1 is LGHDT and CDR2 YNNKEL (reference sequence). This CDR3 contains 14 residues. Trimming left V 1 base short and J 4 bases short, with 8 bases between. The CDR3 loop reads CASSQVGGNQPQHF. DNA of the CDR3: TGTGCCAGCAGCCAAGTTGGAGGGAATCAGCCCCAGCATTTT.

The rearrangement uses TRBV10-3 and TRBJ2-7; 7 bases align to TRBD2. V was pared by 8 bases and J by 4 bases, with 5 bases of the junction left unmatched. The CDR3 is 12 amino acids. The germline V gene encodes CDR1 ENHRY and CDR2 SYGVKD. The CDR3 region is CAIAASGYEQYF. The CDR3 coding sequence is TGTGCCATCGCTGCTAGCGGATACGAGCAGTACTTC.

This chain connects TRBV29-1 to TRBJ2-7; the D gene is possibly TRBD1 (5 bases). Deletions cut 4 bases from V and 3 bases from J, with 13 bases between. The CDR3 extends over 13 amino acids. Germline V gene sequence: CDR1 SQVTM, CDR2 ANQGSEA. The DNA for the CDR3 is TGCAGCGTTGCGGCGACAGCACTCTACGAGCAGTACTTC. Translation: CSVAATALYEQYF.

The rearrangement links TRBV9 to TRBJ1-6; TRBD1 is a possible D gene (6 bases). This CDR3 is 15 amino acids long. Per germline, CDR1 SGDLS and CDR2 YYNGEE. The V end was cut by 4 bases, the J end by 7 bases, with 15 bases between. The CDR3 here is CASSLQGGGNSPLHF. DNA for the CDR3: TGTGCCAGCAGCCTCCAAGGGGGTGGGAATTCACCCCTCCACTTT. The full variable domain, with the rest looked up from reference TRBV9 and TRBJ1-6, is DSGVTQTPKHLITATGQRVTLRCSPRSGDLSVYWYQQSLDQGLQFLIQYYNGEERAKGNILERFSAQQFPDLHSELNLSSLELGDSALYFCASSLQGGGNSPLHFGNGTRLTVT.

The genes are TRBV3-1 (or the pseudogene TRBV3-2) and TRBJ1-1; 8 bases agree with TRBD1. This CDR3 has 14 amino acids. From germline, CDR1 is LGHDT and CDR2 YNNKEL (reference sequence). With V trimmed by 5 bases and J by 11 bases, 13 bases remained unmatched. The CDR3 reads CASSGQGRGMGAFF. The CDR3 nucleotides are TGTGCCAGCAGCGGACAGGGCCGCGGGATGGGGGCTTTCTTT.

In its sample, this clone was seen a few times. The chain uses TRBV4-2 and TRBJ2-2; TRBD2 aligns across 9 bases. Germline lookup yields CDR1 LGHNA and CDR2 YNFKEQ. This CDR3 spans 14 amino acids. Trimming removed 2 bases from V and 6 bases from J; junction bases left unmatched: 1. The CDR3 coding sequence is TGTGCCAGCAGCCAACGGACTAGCGCCGGGGAGCTGTTTTTT. Translated: CASSQRTSAGELFF.

The chain joins TRBV19 to TRBJ1-5, with D maybe TRBD1 (5 bases). Germline V CDR1 and CDR2: LNHDA, SQIVND (reference sequence). V lost 7 bases and J lost 5, with 21 bases in between. The CDR3 contains 16 residues. The CDR3 nucleotides read TGTGCCAGTACCCCCGGGTCACGGGGGATGGATCAGCCCCAGCATTTT. Translating it yields CASTPGSRGMDQPQHF.

The chain couples TRBV7-9 to TRBJ2-7, with 11 bases identical to TRBD1. The CDR3 is 15 residues long. V shed 4 bases, J shed 5 bases, and the junction held 7 bases outside the gene matches. CDR1 is SEHNR, CDR2 FQNEAQ, per germline (reference sequence). The CDR3 sequence is CASSSWDRGRDEQYF. CDR3 sequence (DNA): TGTGCCAGCAGCTCCTGGGACAGGGGGAGGGACGAGCAGTACTTC.

Here the CDR3 DNA reads TGTGCCAGCAGCCCCTGGGGACAGGGGAATTCACCCCTCCACTTT. Translated: CASSPWGQGNSPLHF. The rearrangement uses TRBV5-5 and TRBJ1-6; TRBD1 agrees at 10 bases. The trim removed 4 bases at V and 7 bases at J, leaving 5 bases unmatched. The V gene's germline CDR1 is SGHKS and CDR2 YYEKEE (reference sequence). CDR3 size: 15 residues.